The entry that follows covers one T cell receptor (beta chain) sequence. Original handling: By means of reference gene primer amplification, nucleated cell counts were estimated. The protocol was immunoSEQ multiplex PCR, while the TCRdb copy is restricted to in-frame clones and leaves out a portion. V and J calls and clone size come straight from that table; D and trimming were deduced from the DNA. This sample has some 26,000 clones, with roughly 90% found just once. This entry belongs to a study of blood T cell repertoires in COVID-19. Study in general: The United States, Italy and Spain supplied acute and convalescent COVID-19 samples. T cells, B-cell-depleted T cells, or PBMCs provided the cDNA or gDNA that served as material.

The specimen sequenced was peripheral blood. This TCR came from a human donor in a cohort sampled during active COVID-19.

CDR3 coding DNA: TGTGCCAGCAGTCAGGACAGGGGCGTATTTAACTATGGCTACACCTTC. Translation gives CASSQDRGVFNYGYTF. The chain has TRBV2 and TRBJ1-2; TRBD1 matches at 9 bases. The germline V gene has CDR1 SNHLY and CDR2 FYNNEI. The trim removed 5 bases at V and 1 base at J, leaving 8 bases unmatched. The CDR3 is 16 amino acids.